This TCR beta chain emerged from a study of blood T cell repertoires in COVID-19. Study-wide context: Sources were T cells, B-cell-depleted T cells, or PBMCs; the material itself was cDNA or gDNA.

Sequencing was performed with immunoSEQ multiplex PCR; in TCRdb, only in-frame clones are kept and a portion is missing. The table has around 69,000 clones, 65% to 90% seen once. The junction had 6 bases not matched to a gene; V was cut back by 2 bases and J by 7 bases. Germline V gene lookup returns CDR1 SEHNR and CDR2 FQNEAQ (reference sequence). This CDR3 has 14 amino acids. The sequenced sample was peripheral blood. The chain links TRBV7-9 to TRBJ2-5; 8 bases are shared with TRBD2. The clonotype originates from a man aged 50 or older with acute or convalescent COVID-19. CDR3 DNA: TGTGCCAGCAGCTTAACAGCGGGGGTACCGACCCAGTACTTC. This codes for CASSLTAGVPTQYF.